The clone carrying this T cell receptor beta chain was counted a few times. Germline CDR1 MGHDK, CDR2 SYGVNS. CDR3 size: 12 residues. Trimming left V 4 bases short and J 8 bases short, with 8 bases between. This entry belongs to a study of blood T cell repertoires in COVID-19. The overall study: Donors in the United States, Italy and Spain gave samples during acute or convalescent COVID-19. T cells, B-cell-depleted T cells, or PBMCs supplied cDNA or gDNA.

Authors' methods: Counts of nucleated cells, estimated from reference gene primer amplification, were obtained. TCRdb's table, derived via immunoSEQ multiplex PCR, lists solely in-frame clones and lacks some. For V, J and clone size, that table is used; D and trimming come from the DNA. The sample has about 200,000 clones, roughly 80% seen once. Specimen: peripheral blood. The J gene is TRBJ1-4, the V gene TRBV25-1; D ambiguous. This sequence was found in an elderly woman with acute or convalescent COVID-19. The CDR3 is CASSVAREKLFF. The CDR3 nucleotides read TGTGCCAGCAGTGTCGCCCGGGAAAAACTGTTTTTT. Combining the CDR3 with reference TRBV25-1 and TRBJ1-4 gives the whole variable domain EADIYQTPRYLVIGTGKKITLECSQTMGHDKMYWYQQDPGMELHLIHYSYGVNSTEKGDLSSESTVSRIRTEHFPLTLESARPSHTSQYLCASSVAREKLFFGSGTQLSVL.